This T cell receptor (beta chain) was recorded in a study of blood T cell repertoires in COVID-19 (dated by TCRdb to 2020 to 2021). The study in broad terms: Samples covering the acute and convalescent phases of COVID-19 were provided by collaborators in the United States, Italy and Spain. Deeply sampled blood TCRbeta repertoires from subjects exposed to, actively infected with, or recovered from COVID-19 were included in the dataset. Sample metadata almost always included a de-identified subject ID, COVID-19 status, age in years and sex. The material from the prospective study consisted of cDNA or gDNA derived from T cells, B-cell-depleted T cells, or PBMCs. Samples came from the ongoing ImmuneRACE study (first 160 participants) plus 1,254 subjects from 6 global collaborators. The repertoires were released in a freely available public database meant as a resource for research on the immune response to SARS-CoV-2. Where available, HLA class I and class II types were obtained from metadata supplied by the sample provider rather than from assay-based typing. Points the paper makes about the study in general: The amount of clinical and demographic metadata varied by source and participant and was provided uncurated.

A remark on this clone: Its antigen is still unknown. Base qualities are not recorded, but no much larger clone differs from it by a single base.

The immunoSEQ Assay, a bias-controlled multiplex PCR, was used to amplify TCRbeta CDR3 regions from genomic DNA. The paper's processing steps were these. The number of nucleated cells in each sample was estimated from the amplification of reference gene primers within the assay. To quantify the absolute abundance of each unique TCRbeta CDR3 rearrangement, sequence reads were collapsed and filtered. For each sample, productive Simpson clonality was calculated as the square root of Simpson's diversity index across productive rearrangements. In TCRdb, the immuneACCESS table is reduced to in-frame sequences with V and J assigned. These tables do not hold every clone; where another copy was compared, an unresolved V gene accounts for under half, and the others remain unexplained. V and J calls and clone size are as listed in that table; D and trimming were resolved from the DNA. The sample contains 150,000 to 180,000 clones, roughly nine tenths of them found a single time. The top ten hold less than 0.6% of the sample.

Whole blood was collected in K2EDTA tubes by collaborating institutions according to the institutions' own protocols. For TCRbeta analysis, collaborators shipped samples as frozen whole blood, isolated PBMCs, or DNA extracted from either of those sample types. Per the germline V gene (reference sequence), SGHNT is the CDR1 and YYREEE is the CDR2. Measured from the cysteine to the phenylalanine, the CDR3 is 15 residues long. Solely the CDR3 DNA is kept, with 45 bases framed from the first base. Ends trimmed: V by 7 bases, J by 2 bases; bases unmatched to a gene: 7. The clonotype was recovered from a man aged 50 to 60 with acute or convalescent COVID-19. The V and J segments used are TRBV5-4 and TRBJ2-3, with 10 bases matching TRBD2. Sequencing was done on a sample of peripheral blood. The DNA reads TGTGCCAGCGGGACTAGCGAGAGATTCACAGATACGCAGTATTTT. Its protein reads: CASGTSERFTDTQYF.